Listed here is a single TCR beta chain. Sequencing used immunoSEQ multiplex PCR; TCRdb keeps in-frame clones, though not all of them. The sample holds some 41,000 clones, roughly 83% seen once. These data belong to a study of memory CD4+ T cells and cytomegalovirus serostatus. The sort gate was single viable CD3+CD4+CD8-CD45RO+ cells for memory CD4+ T cells. This clonotype was sampled from an adult in good health and CMV-seronegative. Sequencing used memory CD4+ T cells from blood.

The CDR3 here is CASSLRQGEANTIYF. CDR3 DNA sequence: TGTGCCAGTAGTCTCCGCCAGGGTGAGGCTAACACCATATATTTT. The rearrangement joins TRBV19 to TRBJ1-3; perhaps TRBD1 as D (5 bases). The CDR3 is 15 amino acids. Germline V gene data show CDR1 as LNHDA and CDR2 as SQIVND (reference sequence). The V end was cut by 5 bases, the J end by 7 bases, with 18 bases between.